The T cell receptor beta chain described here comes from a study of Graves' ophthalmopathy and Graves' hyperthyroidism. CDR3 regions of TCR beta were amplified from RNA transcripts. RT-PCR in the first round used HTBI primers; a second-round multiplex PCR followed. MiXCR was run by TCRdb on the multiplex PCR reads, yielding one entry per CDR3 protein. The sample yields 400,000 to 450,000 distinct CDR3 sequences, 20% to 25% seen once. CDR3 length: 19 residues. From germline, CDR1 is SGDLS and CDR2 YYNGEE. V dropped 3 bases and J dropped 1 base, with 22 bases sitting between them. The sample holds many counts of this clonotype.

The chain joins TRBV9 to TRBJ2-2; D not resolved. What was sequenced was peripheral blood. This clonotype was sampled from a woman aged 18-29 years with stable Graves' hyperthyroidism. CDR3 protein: CASSALGSPTVGNTGELFF. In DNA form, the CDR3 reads TGTGCCAGCAGCGCCTTGGGGTCGCCTACGGTGGGGAACACCGGGGAGCTGTTTTTT.